The present T cell receptor beta chain was sequenced within a study of cytotoxic CD8 clonotypes in ibrutinib-treated CLL. Study-wide points: Contraction or stability on treatment characterized the public clonotypes, which were uncommon. The study found baseline clonality above age-matched healthy donors, tracking circulating CD8+ T-cell counts.

CDR1 SNHLY and CDR2 FYNNEI come from the germline V gene. This CDR3 spans 15 amino acids. V lost 3 bases, J lost 5 bases, and 4 bases stayed unmatched. Comments on this clone: What it binds is unknown.

Some clones are missing from TCRdb's copy, which holds only in-frame ones; the method was immunoSEQ multiplex PCR. The sample carries 130,000 or so clones, about 80% recorded once. About 2 micrograms of genomic DNA, which was extracted from cryopreserved PBMCs, served as the material used for the TCR beta libraries. The sequence was obtained from a human donor with chronic lymphocytic leukemia. This material consisted of PBMCs, taken after 12 months of ibrutinib treatment. The V gene is TRBV2, the J gene TRBJ2-3; 11 bases align to TRBD2. CDR3 sequence: CASSDVAGGLDTQYF. In nucleotides, the CDR3 is TGTGCCAGCAGTGATGTAGCGGGGGGGTTAGATACGCAGTATTTT.